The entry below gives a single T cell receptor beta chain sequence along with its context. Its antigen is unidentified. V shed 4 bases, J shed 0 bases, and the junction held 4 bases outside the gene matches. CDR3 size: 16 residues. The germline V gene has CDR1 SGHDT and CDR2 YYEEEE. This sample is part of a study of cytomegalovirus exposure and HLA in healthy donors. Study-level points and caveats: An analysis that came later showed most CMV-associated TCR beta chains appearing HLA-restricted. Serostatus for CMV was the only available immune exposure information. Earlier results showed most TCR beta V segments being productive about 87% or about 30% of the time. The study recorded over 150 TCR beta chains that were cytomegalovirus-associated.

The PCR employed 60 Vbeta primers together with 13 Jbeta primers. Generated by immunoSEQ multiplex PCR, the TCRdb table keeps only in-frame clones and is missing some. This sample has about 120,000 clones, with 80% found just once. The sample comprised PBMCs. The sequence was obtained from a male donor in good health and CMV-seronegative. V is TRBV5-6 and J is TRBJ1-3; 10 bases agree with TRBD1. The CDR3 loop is CASSLTGGASGNTIYF. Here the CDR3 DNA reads TGTGCCAGCAGCCTGACAGGGGGCGCCTCTGGAAACACCATATATTTT.